This TCR beta chain was retrieved from a study of T-cell reconstitution after alpha-beta-depleted transplantation in children. Study-level points and caveats: At day 60, the high TCRbeta diversity found in some patients originated from recipient T cells and thymic progenitors that had survived. Hyperexpanded clones declined; after one year, newly produced T cells mostly supplied diversity.

Researchers prepared the TCRbeta library using unique molecular identifiers, the study reports. TCRdb analysed the PCR reads with MiXCR anew, one entry per CDR3 protein. This repertoire shows 150,000 to 250,000 distinct CDR3 sequences, approximately 6.8% found once; its top ten account for 4.5%. The V gene's germline CDR1 is DFQATT and CDR2 SNEGSKA (reference sequence). There are 17 residues in the CDR3. After removal of 2 bases from V and 4 bases from J, the junction contained 11 bases not matched to a gene. The table lists this clonotype with many counts. Its antigen remains unknown. This chain joins TRBV20-1 and TRBJ2-3, with TRBD2 identical over 11 bases. The sample was PBMCs, taken before TCRalphabeta/CD19-depleted stem cell transplant. The TCR sequence derives from a girl under three years old with combined immunodeficiency, due to receive a stem cell transplant. CDR3 sequence: CSARIDLGLADSDTQYF. The CDR3 coding sequence is TGCAGTGCTAGAATTGACCTGGGACTAGCGGACTCAGATACGCAGTATTTT.